The source of this T cell receptor beta chain is a study of cytomegalovirus exposure and HLA in healthy donors. The CDR3 totals 18 residues. V lost 6 bases to trimming and J lost 5 bases; unmatched junction nucleotides: 18. Primers: 60 Vbeta forward and 13 Jbeta reverse. Some clones are missing from TCRdb's copy, which holds only in-frame ones; the method was immunoSEQ multiplex PCR. Among approximately 120,000 clones listed, approximately 80% were seen once. The chain joins TRBV23-1 to TRBJ2-1, with 8 nucleotides matching TRBD1. TRBV23-1 is an ORF for which the function is uncertain. What was sequenced was PBMCs. This clonotype was sampled from a man aged 50 to 59 in good health and CMV-seronegative. CDR3: CASSLAPIGTGKNNEQFF. The CDR3 DNA sequence: TGCGCCAGCAGCCTGGCCCCAATTGGGACAGGCAAAAACAATGAGCAGTTCTTC.